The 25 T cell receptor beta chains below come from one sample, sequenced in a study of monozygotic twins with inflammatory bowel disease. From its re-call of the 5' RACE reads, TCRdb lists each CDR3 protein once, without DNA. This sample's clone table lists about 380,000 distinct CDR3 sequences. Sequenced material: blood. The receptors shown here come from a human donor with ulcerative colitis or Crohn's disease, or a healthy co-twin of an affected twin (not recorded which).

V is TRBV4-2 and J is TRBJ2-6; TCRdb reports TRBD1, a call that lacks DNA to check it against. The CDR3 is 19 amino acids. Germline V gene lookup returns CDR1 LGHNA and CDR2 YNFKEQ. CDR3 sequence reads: CASSRTGTGRNSGANVLTF.

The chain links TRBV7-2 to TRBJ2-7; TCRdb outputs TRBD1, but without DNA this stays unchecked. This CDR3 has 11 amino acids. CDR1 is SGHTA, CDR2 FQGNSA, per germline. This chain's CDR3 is CASSVQGTQYF.

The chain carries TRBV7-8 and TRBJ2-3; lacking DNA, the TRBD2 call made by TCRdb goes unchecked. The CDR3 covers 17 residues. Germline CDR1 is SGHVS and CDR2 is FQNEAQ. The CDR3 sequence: CASSPSPGLAGTDTQYF. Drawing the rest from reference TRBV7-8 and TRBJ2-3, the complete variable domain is GAGVSQSPRYKVAKRGQDVALRCDPISGHVSLFWYQQALGQGPEFLTYFQNEAQLDKSGLPSDRFFAERPEGSVSTLKIQRTQQEDSAVYLCASSPSPGLAGTDTQYFGPGTRLTVL.

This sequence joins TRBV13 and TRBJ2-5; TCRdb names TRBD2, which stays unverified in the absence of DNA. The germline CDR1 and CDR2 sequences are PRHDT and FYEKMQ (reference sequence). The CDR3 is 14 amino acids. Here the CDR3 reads CASSHSGDQETQYF.

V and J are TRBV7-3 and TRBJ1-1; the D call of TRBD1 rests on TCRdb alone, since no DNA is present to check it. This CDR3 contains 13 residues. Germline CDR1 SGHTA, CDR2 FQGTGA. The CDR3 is CASSFGQIAEAFF.

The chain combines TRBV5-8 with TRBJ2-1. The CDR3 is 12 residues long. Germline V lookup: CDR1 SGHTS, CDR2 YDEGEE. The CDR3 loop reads CASSLDYNEQFF.

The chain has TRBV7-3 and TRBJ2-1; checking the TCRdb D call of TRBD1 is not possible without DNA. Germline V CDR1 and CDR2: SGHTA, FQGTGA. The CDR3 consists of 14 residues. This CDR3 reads CASSAPGTGNEQFF.

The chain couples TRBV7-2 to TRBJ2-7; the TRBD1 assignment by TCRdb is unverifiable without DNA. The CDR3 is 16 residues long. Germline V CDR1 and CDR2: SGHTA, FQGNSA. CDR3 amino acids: CASSWVPGQGVYEQYF.

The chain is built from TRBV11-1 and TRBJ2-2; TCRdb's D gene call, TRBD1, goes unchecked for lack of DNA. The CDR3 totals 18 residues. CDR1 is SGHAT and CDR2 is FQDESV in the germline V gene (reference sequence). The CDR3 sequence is CASSSLATGGAGTGELFF. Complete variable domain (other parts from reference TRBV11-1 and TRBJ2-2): EAEVAQSPRYKITEKSQAVAFWCDPISGHATLYWYRQILGQGPELLVQFQDESVVDDSQLPKDRFSAERLKGVDSTLKIQPAELGDSAMYLCASSSLATGGAGTGELFFGEGSRLTVL.

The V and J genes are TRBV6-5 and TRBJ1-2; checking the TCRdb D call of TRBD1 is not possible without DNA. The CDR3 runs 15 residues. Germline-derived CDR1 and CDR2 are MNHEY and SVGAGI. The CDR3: CASSYDRGHFYGYTF.

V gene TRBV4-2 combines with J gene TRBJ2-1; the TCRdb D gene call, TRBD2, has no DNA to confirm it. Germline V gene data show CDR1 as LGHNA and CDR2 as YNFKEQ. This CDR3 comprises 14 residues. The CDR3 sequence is CASSPPGLANEQFF.

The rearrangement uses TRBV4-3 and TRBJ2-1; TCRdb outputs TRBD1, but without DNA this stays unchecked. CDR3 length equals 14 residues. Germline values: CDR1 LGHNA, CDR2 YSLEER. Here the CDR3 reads CASNFIGGASEQFF.

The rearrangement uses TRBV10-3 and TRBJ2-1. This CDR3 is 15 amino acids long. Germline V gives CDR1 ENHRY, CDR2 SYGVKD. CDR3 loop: CAISDPTGSYNEQFF.

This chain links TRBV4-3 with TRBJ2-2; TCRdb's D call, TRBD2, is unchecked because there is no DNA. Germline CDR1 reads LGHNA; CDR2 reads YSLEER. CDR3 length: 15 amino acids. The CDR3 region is CASSQEEGWAGELFF.

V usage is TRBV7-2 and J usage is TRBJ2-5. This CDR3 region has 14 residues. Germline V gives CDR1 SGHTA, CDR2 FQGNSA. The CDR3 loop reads CASSPQSGQETQYF.

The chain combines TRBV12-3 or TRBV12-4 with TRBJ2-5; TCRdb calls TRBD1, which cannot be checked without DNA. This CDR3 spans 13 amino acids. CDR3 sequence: CASRGTNQETQYF.

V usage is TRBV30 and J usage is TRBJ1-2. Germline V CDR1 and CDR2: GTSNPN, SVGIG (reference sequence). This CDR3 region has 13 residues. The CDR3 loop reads CAWTGLLGYGYTF.

This CDR3 reads CSVGRGLAGANVLTF. This chain joins TRBV20-1 and TRBJ2-6; TCRdb names TRBD1, which stays unverified in the absence of DNA. The CDR3 extends over 15 amino acids. Germline assignment: CDR1 DFQATT and CDR2 SNEGSKA (reference sequence).

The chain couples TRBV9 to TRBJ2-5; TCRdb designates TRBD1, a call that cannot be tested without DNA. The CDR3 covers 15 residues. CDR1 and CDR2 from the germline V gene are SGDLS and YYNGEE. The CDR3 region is CASSVRDRAQETQYF.

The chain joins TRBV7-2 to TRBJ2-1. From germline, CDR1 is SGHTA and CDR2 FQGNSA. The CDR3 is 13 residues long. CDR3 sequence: CASSLEFSYMRFF.

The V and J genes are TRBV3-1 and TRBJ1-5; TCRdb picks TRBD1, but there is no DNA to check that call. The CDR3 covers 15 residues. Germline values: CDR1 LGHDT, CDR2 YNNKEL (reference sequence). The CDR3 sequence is CASSQTTGRDQPQHF.

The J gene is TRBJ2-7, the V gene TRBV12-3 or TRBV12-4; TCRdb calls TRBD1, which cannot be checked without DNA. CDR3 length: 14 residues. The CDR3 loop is CASSPTGQTYEQYF.

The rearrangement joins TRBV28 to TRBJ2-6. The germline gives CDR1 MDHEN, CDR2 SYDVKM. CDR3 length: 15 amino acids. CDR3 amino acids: CASSQDSSGANVLTF. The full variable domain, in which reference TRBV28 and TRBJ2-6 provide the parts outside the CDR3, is DVKVTQSSRYLVKRTGEKVFLECVQDMDHENMFWYRQDPGLGLRLIYFSYDVKMKEKGDIPEGYSVSREKKERFSLILESASTNQTSMYLCASSQDSSGANVLTFGAGSRLTVL.

CDR3 amino acids: CSARAPTSVGTGELFF. J is TRBJ2-2 and V is TRBV20-1; the D call of TRBD2 rests on TCRdb alone, since no DNA is present to check it. CDR1 and CDR2 from the germline V gene are DFQATT and SNEGSKA (reference sequence). The CDR3 consists of 16 residues.

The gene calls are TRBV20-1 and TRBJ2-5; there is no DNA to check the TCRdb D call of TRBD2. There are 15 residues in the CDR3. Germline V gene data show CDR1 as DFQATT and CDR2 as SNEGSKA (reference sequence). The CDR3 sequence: CSARRPSGGLETQYF.